These 24 T cell receptor beta chains came from one sample sequenced in a study of brain T cells in children with intractable seizures. Sequencing was performed with immunoSEQ multiplex PCR; in TCRdb, only in-frame clones are kept and a portion is missing. The sample comprises roughly 120,000 clones, 90% to 95% of which are singletons, and around 4.1% rests with the top ten. Sample: peripheral blood, taken at surgery. The receptor source for this set is a boy in the first two years of life with hemimegalencephaly and intractable seizures.

The CDR3 bases are TGCAGCGTCGCCGACAGTCCTGGAAACACCATATATTTT. As protein: CSVADSPGNTIYF. This chain joins TRBV29-1 and TRBJ1-3, with D possibly matching TRBD1 (5 bases). V lost 6 bases and J 2 bases, leaving 11 bases between the germline ends. CDR1 SQVTM and CDR2 ANQGSEA come from the germline V gene. The CDR3 length is 13 residues.

The chain has TRBV14 and TRBJ2-1; D is uncertain. Trimming shortened V by 3 bases and J by 4 bases, and 7 bases separated the two germline ends. This CDR3 comprises 13 residues. Per the germline V gene, CDR1 is SGHDN and CDR2 is FVKESK. CDR3 DNA sequence: TGTGCCAGCAGCCAGACCCTTTACAATGAGCAGTTCTTC. It encodes CASSQTLYNEQFF. Full variable domain (rest looked up from reference TRBV14 and TRBJ2-1): EAGVTQFPSHSVIEKGQTVTLRCDPISGHDNLYWYRRVMGKEIKFLLHFVKESKQDESGMPNNRFLAERTGGTYSTLKVQPAELEDSGVYFCASSQTLYNEQFFGPGTRLTVL.

In DNA form, the CDR3 reads TGTGCCAGCAGCGACAGGACAGGGGGCGGGAATGAAAAACTGTTTTTT. Protein: CASSDRTGGGNEKLFF. The chain couples TRBV13 to TRBJ1-4; 11 bases align to TRBD1. The germline gives CDR1 PRHDT, CDR2 FYEKMQ (reference sequence). J was trimmed by 5 bases and V by 5 bases; bases with no gene match: 7. CDR3 length equals 16 residues.

The V call is TRBV24-1, the J call TRBJ1-3; unclear D gene. V lost 8 bases, J lost 2 bases, and 9 bases lay in between. This CDR3 contains 13 residues. CDR1 is KGHDR and CDR2 is SFDVKD in the germline V gene. CDR3 sequence (DNA): TGTGCCACCACAGGCAATACTGGAAACACCATATATTTT. Encoded protein: CATTGNTGNTIYF.

The chain recombines TRBV7-9 with TRBJ2-1; D is undetermined. Between the trimmed V and J ends, which lost 6 bases and 10 bases, there was a span of 1 base. The CDR3 runs 8 residues. Germline V gives CDR1 SEHNR, CDR2 FQNEAQ (reference sequence). Here the CDR3 DNA reads TGTGCCAGCAGAGAGCAGTTCTTC. Protein product: CASREQFF.

This chain connects TRBV5-1 to TRBJ2-1; 7 bases align to TRBD1. CDR3 length: 15 amino acids. The J segment lost 6 bases and the V segment lost 1 base, leaving 7 bases of the junction unmatched. The V gene's germline CDR1 is SGHRS and CDR2 YFSETQ. The CDR3, as DNA: TGCGCCAGCAGCTTGAGACAGGGCTTTACCAATGAGCAGTTCTTC. It specifies CASSLRQGFTNEQFF.

V gene TRBV30 combines with J gene TRBJ2-1; 12 nucleotides align to TRBD2. Germline V lookup: CDR1 GTSNPN, CDR2 SVGIG (reference sequence). With 0 bases clipped from V and 4 bases from J, the junction kept 10 bases outside the gene matches. The CDR3 has 18 residues. CDR3 coding DNA: TGTGCCTGGAGTGTATTTCTAGCGGGAGGGCCACAGTACAATGAGCAGTTCTTC. Translated, it gives CAWSVFLAGGPQYNEQFF.

This sequence joins TRBV7-2 and TRBJ2-7; 9 nucleotides line up with TRBD2. V was clipped by 4 bases and J by 1 base; unmatched bases: 2. This CDR3 is 14 amino acids long. Germline lookup yields CDR1 SGHTA and CDR2 FQGNSA. CDR3 bases: TGTGCCAGCAGCTCGAGCGGGAGGTCCTACGAGCAGTACTTC. It encodes CASSSSGRSYEQYF.

DNA for the CDR3: TGTGCCAGTAGTATGGGCAGATTTGGCTACACCTTC. Translating gives CASSMGRFGYTF. The chain employs TRBV19 and TRBJ1-2, with no clear D. Per germline, CDR1 LNHDA and CDR2 SQIVND (reference sequence). There are 12 residues in the CDR3. The ends were cut back, 3 bases at V and 7 bases at J, with 9 bases in the middle.

CDR3: CASSFPGLQTYEQYF. The CDR3 DNA reads as TGTGCCAGCAGTTTCCCGGGACTCCAGACCTACGAGCAGTACTTC. This chain joins TRBV11-3 and TRBJ2-7; a weak D match, TRBD2 (6 bases). Germline assignment: CDR1 SGHNT and CDR2 YENEEA. The V end lost 6 bases, the J end lost 2 bases, and 17 bases lay between the germline ends. CDR3 size: 15 residues.

This clone is deemed medium-sized. The chain joins TRBV28 to TRBJ1-1, with D possibly being TRBD1 (5 bases). V was clipped by 2 bases and J by 0 bases, with 10 bases between them. The CDR3 is made up of 15 amino acids. In germline, CDR1 is MDHEN, CDR2 SYDVKM. CDR3 residues: CASSLEQAVNTEAFF. The CDR3 DNA sequence: TGTGCCAGCAGTTTAGAACAGGCGGTGAACACTGAAGCTTTCTTT.

The chain couples TRBV5-1 to TRBJ2-3; 7 bases align to TRBD2. CDR1 and CDR2 from the germline V gene are SGHRS and YFSETQ. The J segment lost 1 base and the V segment lost 0 bases, leaving 8 bases of the junction unmatched. The CDR3 is 17 residues long. CDR3 DNA: TGCGCCAGCAGCTTGGCCGGATTAGCGGGTGGCACAGATACGCAGTATTTT. Translation gives CASSLAGLAGGTDTQYF.

This chain links TRBV2 with TRBJ2-1, with 8 positions matching TRBD2. V shed 7 bases, J shed 4 bases, and the junction held 12 bases outside the gene matches. CDR3 size: 16 residues. Germline lookup yields CDR1 SNHLY and CDR2 FYNNEI. Written as DNA, the CDR3 is TGTGCCAGCACATTTGTCGCGGGAGGAGGGTACAATGAGCAGTTCTTC. This gives the protein CASTFVAGGGYNEQFF.

The chain joins TRBV4-2 to TRBJ2-7; 8 bases are a match to TRBD2. The CDR3 extends over 14 amino acids. Losses at the gene ends were 3 bases for V and 2 bases for J; bases not matched to a gene: 3. CDR1 and CDR2 from the germline V gene are LGHNA and YNFKEQ. The CDR3 loop reads CASSHPGGAYEQYF. In nucleotides, the CDR3 is TGTGCCAGCAGCCATCCGGGGGGGGCCTACGAGCAGTACTTC.

The chain carries TRBV30 and TRBJ2-2; 7 nucleotides match TRBD1. The germline CDR1 and CDR2 sequences are GTSNPN and SVGIG (reference sequence). The CDR3 is 16 amino acids. J was trimmed by 3 bases and V by 3 bases; bases with no gene match: 10. The DNA for the CDR3 is TGTGCCTGGAGCACCCTGACAGGGCGGGACACCGGGGAGCTGTTTTTT. Its protein is CAWSTLTGRDTGELFF.

This clone was recorded once. V usage is TRBV27 and J usage is TRBJ2-7; D ambiguous. Germline V gene sequence: CDR1 MNHEY, CDR2 SMNVEV (reference sequence). The V and J ends lost 1 base and 0 bases respectively, with 7 bases between them. This CDR3 has 14 amino acids. DNA of the CDR3: TGTGCCAGCAGTTTATTTCCAGGCTCCTACGAGCAGTACTTC. This sequence encodes CASSLFPGSYEQYF.

This rearrangement joins TRBV21-1 to TRBJ2-7; the D segment call TRBD2 is taken from the table without a DNA check. TRBV21-1 constitutes a pseudogene. The CDR3 is 15 residues long. The CDR3 is CASSKDSGRVYEQYF. The CDR3 coding sequence is TGTGCCAGCAGCAAAGATAGCGGGAGAGTGTACGAGCAGTACTTC.

This sequence joins TRBV27 and TRBJ2-1; 7 positions match TRBD2. This CDR3 is 12 amino acids long. V was clipped by 5 bases and J by 5 bases; unmatched bases: 0. CDR1 MNHEY and CDR2 SMNVEV come from the germline V gene (reference sequence). CDR3 sequence reads: CASSGLDNEQFF. CDR3 DNA sequence: TGTGCCAGCAGTGGACTAGACAATGAGCAGTTCTTC.

CDR3 nucleotides: TGTGCCTGGACCACAGGGGGAACTGGGGGAAACATTCAGTACTTC. This encodes CAWTTGGTGGNIQYF. This rearrangement joins TRBV30 to TRBJ2-4, with TRBD1 identical over 8 bases. V trimming: 4 bases; J trimming: 6 bases; junction bases outside the gene matches: 11. The germline V gene has CDR1 GTSNPN and CDR2 SVGIG (reference sequence). The CDR3 has 15 amino acids. The variable domain in full, completed from reference TRBV30 and TRBJ2-4, reads SQTIHQWPATLVQPVGSPLSLECTVEGTSNPNLYWYRQAAGRGLQLLFYSVGIGQISSEVPQNLSASRPQDRQFILSSKKLLLSDSGFYLCAWTTGGTGGNIQYFGAGTRLSVL.

This sequence joins TRBV9 and TRBJ2-2; D call uncertain. CDR1 is SGDLS and CDR2 is YYNGEE in the germline V gene. V was shortened by 2 bases and J by 2 bases, with 16 bases between the two germline ends. The CDR3 loop spans 17 amino acids. The CDR3 bases are TGTGCCAGCAGCGTCGGGTCGACGGACCCCAACACCGGGGAGCTGTTTTTT. Its protein is CASSVGSTDPNTGELFF.

The V gene is TRBV18, the J gene TRBJ2-7; the D gene is possibly TRBD2 (5 bases). Germline CDR1 and CDR2: KGHSH and LQKENI. Deletions cut 5 bases from V and 0 bases from J, with 14 bases between. This CDR3 spans 15 amino acids. The CDR3 loop reads CASSSTTGSSYEQYF. The DNA for the CDR3 is TGTGCCAGCTCATCAACTACGGGATCCTCCTACGAGCAGTACTTC.

This chain joins TRBV7-8 and TRBJ2-7; 11 bases map to TRBD2. Germline V gene data show CDR1 as SGHVS and CDR2 as FQNEAQ. After removal of 5 bases from V and 3 bases from J, the junction contained 6 bases not matched to a gene. CDR3 length: 15 amino acids. CDR3 nucleotide sequence: TGTGCCAGCAGCCTACTAGCGGGAGTGATCTACGAGCAGTACTTC. This encodes CASSLLAGVIYEQYF.

The chain uses TRBV6-4 and TRBJ1-5; D gene ambiguous. The germline CDR1 and CDR2 sequences are MRHNA and SNTAGT. The V gene lost 3 bases and the J gene lost 2 bases, with 8 bases spanning the gap. The CDR3 runs 14 residues. The CDR3 nucleotides are TGTGCCAGCAGTGAAGAGATTGGCAATCAGCCCCAGCATTTT. The encoded protein is CASSEEIGNQPQHF.

The chain uses TRBV3-1 (or the pseudogene TRBV3-2) and TRBJ2-1; the D is unclear. Germline V CDR1 and CDR2: LGHDT, YNNKEL (reference sequence). The CDR3 loop spans 16 amino acids. V was clipped by 6 bases and J by 0 bases, with 15 bases between them. The CDR3 sequence: CASSTTRTPSYNEQFF. CDR3 nucleotide sequence: TGTGCCAGCAGTACCACCCGGACGCCCTCCTACAATGAGCAGTTCTTC.